This T cell receptor beta chain stems from a study of response to subunit inactivated influenza vaccine. Study findings and constraints: Authors suggested each seasonal influenza vaccination recruits few new T cells.

V lost 4 bases, J lost 4 bases, and 20 bases lay in between. The CDR3 consists of 16 residues. Germline lookup yields CDR1 SGDLS and CDR2 YYNGEE. This clonotype was found a few times. Its specificity is unknown. TCRdb redid the calling of the RT-PCR reads with MiXCR, one entry per CDR3 protein. The data hold 650,000 to 850,000 distinct CDR3 sequences, with around 13% observed a single time. The chain links TRBV9 to TRBJ1-1, with D possibly being TRBD1 (6 bases). The TCR was taken from a man between 45 and 60 years old who received an inactivated influenza vaccine. This specimen was PBMCs from blood, taken 14 days before vaccination. The chain's CDR3 is CASSPQRGGVGTEAFF. The CDR3 bases are TGTGCCAGCAGCCCACAAAGAGGGGGGGTCGGCACTGAAGCTTTCTTT.